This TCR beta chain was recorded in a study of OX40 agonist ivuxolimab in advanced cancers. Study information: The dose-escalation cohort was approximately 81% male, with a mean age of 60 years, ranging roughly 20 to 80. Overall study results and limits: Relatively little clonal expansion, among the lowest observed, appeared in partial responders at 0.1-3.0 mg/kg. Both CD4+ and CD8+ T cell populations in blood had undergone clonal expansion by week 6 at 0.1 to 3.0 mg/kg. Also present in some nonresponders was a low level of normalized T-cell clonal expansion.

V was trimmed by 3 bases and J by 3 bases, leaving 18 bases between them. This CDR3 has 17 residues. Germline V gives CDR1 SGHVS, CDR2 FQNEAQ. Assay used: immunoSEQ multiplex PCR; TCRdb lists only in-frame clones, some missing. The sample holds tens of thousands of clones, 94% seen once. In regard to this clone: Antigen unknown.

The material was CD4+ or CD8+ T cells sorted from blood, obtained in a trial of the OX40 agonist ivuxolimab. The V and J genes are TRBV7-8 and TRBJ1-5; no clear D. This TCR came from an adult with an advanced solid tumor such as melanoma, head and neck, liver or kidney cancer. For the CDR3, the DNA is TGTGCCAGCAGCTTTTTCGGGCGGCCACCGCTCAATCAGCCCCAGCATTTT. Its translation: CASSFFGRPPLNQPQHF.